Following are 21 T cell receptor beta chains from one sample sequenced in a study of shared clonotypes between healthy human individuals. Data came from immunoSEQ multiplex PCR; TCRdb stores just in-frame clones and leaves some out. The sample lists about 680,000 clones; 92% were seen once. CD8 cells classed as naive were CD45RO-negative and positively selected for CCR7, excluding terminally differentiated effector memory CD45RA+ cells. The sequencing sample was made of naive CD8+ T cells sorted from blood. The receptors shown here come from a man younger than 40 in good health.

The chain recombines TRBV7-9 with TRBJ2-7; maybe TRBD2 (6 bases). Trimming cost V 3 bases and J 3 bases, with 15 bases left between them. The germline V gene has CDR1 SEHNR and CDR2 FQNEAQ (reference sequence). CDR3 length: 15 amino acids. CDR3 sequence reads: CASSFSHGRSYEQYF. The CDR3 DNA follows: TGTGCCAGCAGCTTCTCACACGGGAGAAGCTACGAGCAGTACTTC.

V gene TRBV28 combines with J gene TRBJ2-7, with TRBD2 matching over 10 bases. V lost 0 bases and J lost 4; bases outside the gene matches: 6. The CDR3 spans 16 residues. Germline V gives CDR1 MDHEN, CDR2 SYDVKM. CDR3: CASSLWLAGGRYEQYF. The CDR3 nucleotides are TGTGCCAGCAGTTTATGGTTAGCGGGAGGCCGGTACGAGCAGTACTTC.

V is TRBV9 and J is TRBJ2-7, with TRBD1 identical over 9 bases. In germline, CDR1 is SGDLS, CDR2 YYNGEE. The CDR3 has 16 amino acids. V was clipped by 3 bases and J by 1 base; unmatched bases: 8. This CDR3 reads CASSAGTGSGSYEQYF. The DNA of the CDR3 is TGTGCCAGCAGCGCGGGGACAGGGTCCGGTTCCTACGAGCAGTACTTC.

The gene calls are TRBV11-2 and TRBJ2-1, with 13 bases lining up with TRBD2. This CDR3 is built from 16 residues. Trimming at V came to 6 bases and at J to 6 bases, leaving 8 bases not matched to a gene. Germline assignment: CDR1 SGHAT and CDR2 FQNNGV. CDR3 DNA: TGTGCCAGCAGGAAAAGGACTAGCGGGAGAAGCAATGAGCAGTTCTTC. Encoded protein: CASRKRTSGRSNEQFF. The entire variable domain, with the rest obtained from reference TRBV11-2 and TRBJ2-1, is as follows: EAGVAQSPRYKIIEKRQSVAFWCNPISGHATLYWYQQILGQGPKLLIQFQNNGVVDDSQLPKDRFSAERLKGVDSTLKIQPAKLEDSAVYLCASRKRTSGRSNEQFFGPGTRLTVL.

J is TRBJ2-1 and V is TRBV11-2, with D tentatively TRBD1 (5 bases). This CDR3 is 17 amino acids long. Germline values: CDR1 SGHAT, CDR2 FQNNGV. V was pared by 4 bases and J by 0 bases, with 16 bases between. CDR3 sequence reads: CASSSQGSASSYNEQFF. CDR3 bases: TGTGCCAGCAGCTCTCAGGGCTCTGCAAGCTCCTACAATGAGCAGTTCTTC.

The J gene is TRBJ2-5, the V gene TRBV9; the D call may be TRBD1 or TRBD2 (6 bases each). The CDR3 length is 14 residues. The germline V gene has CDR1 SGDLS and CDR2 YYNGEE. V gave up 2 bases and J gave up 1 base, with 9 bases separating them. The CDR3 sequence: CASSVEGVQETQYF. For the CDR3, the DNA is TGTGCCAGCAGCGTGGAGGGGGTCCAAGAGACCCAGTACTTC.

The V and J genes are TRBV7-9 and TRBJ2-7; 7 positions match TRBD2. Germline loops: CDR1 SEHNR, CDR2 FQNEAQ (reference sequence). Trimming cost V 6 bases and J 5 bases; bases outside gene matches: 7. This CDR3 region has 13 residues. The CDR3 DNA reads as TGTGCCAGCAGTCCGCGGGAGTCCCACGAGCAGTACTTC. As protein: CASSPRESHEQYF.

This clone was counted once. CDR3 protein: CASSHYRNTGELFF. For the CDR3, the DNA is TGTGCCAGCAGCCACTACAGGAACACCGGGGAGCTGTTTTTT. This chain uses TRBV14 with TRBJ2-2; the D is unclear. V was trimmed by 3 bases and J by 1 base, leaving 6 bases between them. This CDR3 is built from 14 residues. CDR1 is SGHDN, CDR2 FVKESK, per germline.

In its sample, this clone was seen once. The chain is built from TRBV7-9 and TRBJ1-2; D might be TRBD1 (5 bases). The V gene lost 5 bases and the J gene lost 5 bases, with 9 bases spanning the gap. Germline V gene sequence: CDR1 SEHNR, CDR2 FQNEAQ (reference sequence). The CDR3 has 12 residues. Here the CDR3 reads CASSTGGYGYTF. As DNA, the CDR3 is TGTGCCAGCAGCACCGGGGGTTATGGCTACACCTTC.

This clone was detected once. V is TRBV7-6 and J is TRBJ1-3; 8 nucleotides agree with TRBD1. The ends lost 3 bases at V and 0 bases at J; junction bases unmatched: 13. The CDR3 has 19 residues. CDR1 SGHVS and CDR2 FNYEAQ come from the germline V gene. This CDR3 reads CASSFGQGRPPNSGNTIYF. The CDR3, as DNA: TGTGCCAGCAGCTTTGGACAGGGCAGGCCTCCCAACTCTGGAAACACCATATATTTT.

The CDR3 DNA is TGTGCCAGCAGCGGCGGGACAGGGGACTTCTATGGCTACACCTTC. Protein: CASSGGTGDFYGYTF. The chain couples TRBV5-4 to TRBJ1-2; 10 positions match TRBD1. Germline loops: CDR1 SGHNT, CDR2 YYREEE (reference sequence). The CDR3 runs 15 residues. Trimming took 4 bases from V and 4 from J; bases not matched to a gene: 7.

The CDR3 DNA follows: TGTGCCAGCAGTCCGGGGACTAGCGGGACCTGGGTCTACAATGAGCAGTTCTTC. It specifies CASSPGTSGTWVYNEQFF. The chain employs TRBV27 and TRBJ2-1, with 13 bases identical to TRBD2. The V and J ends lost 5 bases and 3 bases, in that order; junction bases with no gene match: 10. Germline CDR1 reads MNHEY; CDR2 reads SMNVEV (reference sequence). The CDR3 consists of 18 residues.

The V gene is TRBV5-6, the J gene TRBJ2-1; 10 bases fit TRBD2. Germline-derived CDR1 and CDR2 are SGHDT and YYEEEE. This CDR3 comprises 16 residues. J gave up 9 bases and V 7 bases, and 16 bases lay outside the gene matches. The CDR3 nucleotides read TGTGCCAGCTCTCAGGATGCTAGCGGGAGTTGGGGTGAGCAGTTCTTC. Translation: CASSQDASGSWGEQFF. The complete variable domain, with remaining parts taken from reference TRBV5-6 and TRBJ2-1, reads DAGVTQSPTHLIKTRGQQVTLRCSPKSGHDTVSWYQQALGQGPQFIFQYYEEEERQRGNFPDRFSGHQFPNYSSELNVNALLLGDSALYLCASSQDASGSWGEQFFGPGTRLTVL.

The table lists this clone with a count of one. J is TRBJ2-3 and V is TRBV6-5; D ambiguous. V shed 0 bases and J shed 4 bases, with 8 bases lying between them. The CDR3 totals 14 residues. Germline assignment: CDR1 MNHEY and CDR2 SVGAGI. CDR3 region: CASSYSIIADTQYF. The CDR3 bases are TGTGCCAGCAGTTACTCGATCATCGCAGATACGCAGTATTTT.

The chain employs TRBV20-1 and TRBJ1-5; D gene uncertain. This CDR3 is built from 11 residues. Trimming pared 6 bases from V and 4 bases from J, leaving 7 bases between. Germline CDR1 reads DFQATT; CDR2 reads SNEGSKA (reference sequence). The CDR3 region is CSATDNQPQHF. The CDR3 bases are TGCAGTGCCACTGATAATCAGCCCCAGCATTTT.

V usage is TRBV27 and J usage is TRBJ1-4; D is possibly TRBD1 (5 bases). V was clipped by 4 bases and J by 7 bases, with 16 bases between them. CDR3 length: 15 residues. Per the germline V gene, CDR1 is MNHEY and CDR2 is SMNVEV (reference sequence). In DNA, the CDR3 is TGTGCCAGCAGTTCCCTACAGGACTCGGGTGAAAAACTGTTTTTT. It is translated as CASSSLQDSGEKLFF.

V and J are TRBV19 and TRBJ2-6; D might be TRBD1 (5 bases). V gave up 7 bases and J gave up 0 bases, with 19 bases separating them. Per germline, CDR1 LNHDA and CDR2 SQIVND (reference sequence). This CDR3 has 18 amino acids. CDR3 sequence (DNA): TGTGCCAGTATCCCCCACCAGGGATCCCCCTCTGGGGCCAACGTCCTGACTTTC. Translating it yields CASIPHQGSPSGANVLTF. Full variable domain (missing parts from reference TRBV19 and TRBJ2-6): DGGITQSPKYLFRKEGQNVTLSCEQNLNHDAMYWYRQDPGQGLRLIYYSQIVNDFQKGDIAEGYSVSREKKESFPLTVTSAQKNPTAFYLCASIPHQGSPSGANVLTFGAGSRLTVL.

This sequence joins TRBV10-1 and TRBJ2-3, with D unresolved. CDR1 WNHNN and CDR2 SYGVQD come from the germline V gene (reference sequence). V lost 3 bases and J 4 bases, leaving 14 bases between the germline ends. This CDR3 is built from 15 residues. The CDR3 region has the DNA TGCGCCAGCAGTGAAGCGCCAGTGGGTGCAGATACGCAGTATTTT. It specifies CASSEAPVGADTQYF.

V usage is TRBV7-9 and J usage is TRBJ2-2; D gene ambiguous. The germline V and J ends were trimmed by 5 bases and 5 bases, with 9 bases remaining between them. There are 13 residues in the CDR3. Germline V gene data show CDR1 as SEHNR and CDR2 as FQNEAQ (reference sequence). The CDR3: CASSPYTTGELFF. The CDR3 coding sequence is TGTGCCAGCAGCCCGTACACAACCGGGGAGCTGTTTTTT.

The chain joins TRBV10-2 to TRBJ2-3; maybe TRBD2 (6 bases). Trimming left V 3 bases short and J 4 bases short, with 20 bases between. Germline CDR1 WSHSY, CDR2 SAAADI. The CDR3 is 17 amino acids. The CDR3 reads CASSDLRGLEGPDTQYF. The CDR3 DNA sequence: TGCGCCAGCAGTGATCTTCGAGGTCTGGAGGGACCAGATACGCAGTATTTT.

The chain links TRBV4-2 to TRBJ2-1; 10 bases match TRBD2. Germline CDR1 and CDR2: LGHNA and YNFKEQ. Unmatched junction bases numbered 12, after V lost 1 base and J lost 9 bases. The CDR3 contains 17 residues. CDR3 in DNA: TGTGCCAGCAGCCAAGCGATGAGCGGGAGGGCCGAAAGTGAGCAGTTCTTC. Its translation: CASSQAMSGRAESEQFF.